This T cell receptor (beta chain) was found in a study of T cell repertoires in cytomegalovirus infection. TCRdb redid the calling of the reads with MiXCR, one entry per CDR3 protein. The sample has 65,000 to 95,000 distinct CDR3 sequences, roughly 3.5% seen once. This clonotype was observed at least ten times. The sequenced sample was PBMCs. The source is a human donor in good health (CMV status not recorded). Some clones in this sample may be carry-over from other donors' samples.

The CDR3 DNA is TGTGCCAGCAGCCCGGGACTCATGGGCGACACTGAAGCTTTCTTT. This gives the protein CASSPGLMGDTEAFF. The chain links TRBV7-8 to TRBJ1-1; tentatively, D is TRBD1 (5 bases). The CDR3 covers 15 residues. The germline V and J ends were trimmed by 5 bases and 3 bases, with 16 bases remaining between them. Germline-derived CDR1 and CDR2 are SGHVS and FQNEAQ.